The following is a TCR beta chain sequence with its context. Its target is not known. 13 Jbeta primers and 60 Vbeta primers were used for the PCR. Using immunoSEQ multiplex PCR, the repertoire was profiled, and TCRdb retains in-frame clones only, with some absent. The sample lists approximately 240,000 clones; around 80% were seen once. V gave up 6 bases and J gave up 5 bases, with 7 bases separating them. CDR3 length: 11 amino acids. Germline-derived CDR1 and CDR2 are MNHEY and SMNVEV (reference sequence). This record comes from a study of cytomegalovirus exposure and HLA in healthy donors. Notes on the study in general: Researchers catalogued 150 or so TCR beta chains as cytomegalovirus-associated. Most TCR beta V segments were productive about 87% or about 30% of the time in an earlier analysis.

The sequence came from a woman aged 40-49 years in good health and CMV-seronegative. The material sequenced was PBMCs. The chain employs TRBV27 and TRBJ1-1; D gene uncertain. The CDR3 DNA follows: TGTGCCAGCAGCGGCAGGACTGAAGCTTTCTTT. Protein: CASSGRTEAFF.